These 27 T cell receptor beta chains share one sample of origin, sequenced in a study of CD8+ T cells in alopecia areata. Treatment reported: oral pan-JAK inhibitor, 5-10 mg twice daily. As the sequencing template, cDNA was produced by extracting RNA and reverse transcribing it. Profiling relied on immunoSEQ multiplex PCR, and the TCRdb table lists in-frame clones only, not all of them. The top ten hold around 0.92% of the sample, which has a few hundred thousand clones, over 45% seen once. Material: CD4+ T cells sorted from blood, obtained between weeks 51 and 52, from a patient treated with tofacitinib. These TCRs come from a human donor with alopecia areata.

The J gene is TRBJ2-7, the V gene TRBV9; TRBD2 might be the D (6 bases). The CDR3 has 15 amino acids. The ends were cut back, 4 bases at V and 1 base at J, with 15 bases in the middle. Germline loops: CDR1 SGDLS, CDR2 YYNGEE. The CDR3 here is CASSPGWGRSYEQYF. CDR3 coding DNA: TGTGCCAGCAGCCCCGGATGGGGGAGGTCCTACGAGCAGTACTTC.

Only a few counts were recorded for this clone. V gene TRBV7-2 combines with J gene TRBJ1-3; the match to TRBD1 covers 7 bases. V was pared by 5 bases and J by 4 bases, with 11 bases of the junction left unmatched. Germline V gives CDR1 SGHTA, CDR2 FQGNSA. There are 16 residues in the CDR3. CDR3 region: CASSPRPRDSGNTIYF. CDR3 nucleotides: TGTGCCAGCAGCCCTAGGCCGCGGGACAGCGGAAACACCATATATTTT. Looking up the rest from reference TRBV7-2 and TRBJ1-3 gives the full variable domain: GAGVSQSPSNKVTEKGKDVELRCDPISGHTALYWYRQSLGQGLEFLIYFQGNSAPDKSGLPSDRFSAERTGGSVSTLTIQRTQQEDSAVYLCASSPRPRDSGNTIYFGEGSWLTVV.

The chain uses TRBV29-1 and TRBJ2-2; D is possibly TRBD1 (6 bases). The CDR3 runs to 13 residues. Germline V gene lookup returns CDR1 SQVTM and CDR2 ANQGSEA. Trimming pared 7 bases from V and 7 bases from J, leaving 16 bases between. The CDR3 spells CSGTQGRGGELFF. The DNA of the CDR3 is TGCAGCGGAACACAGGGACGGGGCGGGGAGCTGTTTTTT.

This clone was observed a handful of times. V gene TRBV4-1 combines with J gene TRBJ2-1; 12 bases are shared with TRBD2. Germline V gene sequence: CDR1 MGHRA, CDR2 YSYEKL. The V gene end was trimmed by 4 bases and the J gene end by 7 bases; junction bases not matched to a gene: 11. The CDR3 extends over 17 amino acids. The CDR3 DNA follows: TGCGCCAGCAGCCGGGGCGGACTAGCGGGGTTAGGTAATGAGCAGTTCTTC. It is translated as CASSRGGLAGLGNEQFF.

This clone showed up just a few times. The gene calls are TRBV7-9 and TRBJ2-1, with 7 nucleotides matching TRBD2. J gave up 8 bases and V 0 bases, and 4 bases lay outside the gene matches. Germline CDR1 SEHNR, CDR2 FQNEAQ (reference sequence). The CDR3 has 14 amino acids. The CDR3 region is CASSLAGGIHEQFF. The CDR3, as DNA: TGTGCCAGCAGCTTAGCGGGGGGGATCCATGAGCAGTTCTTC.

The chain couples TRBV29-1 to TRBJ1-1, with D tentatively TRBD1 (5 bases). Deletions cut 4 bases from V and 5 bases from J, with 14 bases between. The CDR3 sequence is 13 residues long. Germline assignment: CDR1 SQVTM and CDR2 ANQGSEA. CDR3 nucleotides: TGCAGCGTTGCTCCCAGGAAGGGGACTGAAGCTTTCTTT. Protein: CSVAPRKGTEAFF. Using reference TRBV29-1 and TRBJ1-1 for the parts outside the CDR3, the full variable domain is SAVISQKPSRDICQRGTSLTIQCQVDSQVTMMFWYRQQPGQSLTLIATANQGSEATYESGFVIDKFPISRPNLTFSTLTVSNMSPEDSSIYLCSVAPRKGTEAFFGQGTRLTVV.

The rearrangement links TRBV18 to TRBJ1-6, with a possible D match to TRBD1 (5 bases). Germline-derived CDR1 and CDR2 are KGHSH and LQKENI. The CDR3 consists of 15 residues. V lost 4 bases to trimming and J lost 8 bases, with 15 bases between them. CDR3 DNA sequence: TGTGCCAGCTCACATTCATCCGACAGCGATTCACCCCTCCACTTT. Residues: CASSHSSDSDSPLHF.

The chain combines TRBV5-1 with TRBJ2-6, with 12 bases fitting TRBD1. Per the germline V gene, CDR1 is SGHRS and CDR2 is YFSETQ. The CDR3 has 17 amino acids. Trimming at V came to 4 bases and at J to 3 bases, leaving 5 bases not matched to a gene. The CDR3 region is CASSPGQGALGANVLTF. The CDR3 DNA reads as TGCGCCAGCAGCCCGGGACAGGGGGCACTTGGGGCCAACGTCCTGACTTTC.

This clone was counted between two and nine times. The rearrangement links TRBV4-1 to TRBJ2-2; D assignment may be TRBD1 or TRBD2 (5 bases each). From germline, CDR1 is MGHRA and CDR2 YSYEKL. Trimming stripped 3 bases from V and 9 bases from J, with 11 bases between. This CDR3 is built from 13 residues. The CDR3 nucleotides are TGCGCCAGCAGCCAGGGACCGGGCCGGGAGCTGTTTTTT. Translating it yields CASSQGPGRELFF.

The V and J genes are TRBV6-6 and TRBJ2-3; 15 nucleotides match TRBD2. The V and J ends lost 5 bases and 9 bases, in that order; junction bases with no gene match: 3. CDR1 MNHNY and CDR2 SVGAGI come from the germline V gene (reference sequence). The CDR3 has 14 residues. CDR3 sequence: CASSTGTSGGTQYF. In DNA, the CDR3 is TGTGCCAGCAGTACCGGGACTAGCGGGGGGACGCAGTATTTT.

This clone was picked up one time. This CDR3 reads CASSLRTVGANVLTF. As DNA, the CDR3 is TGCGCCAGCAGCTTGCGAACAGTTGGGGCCAACGTCCTGACTTTC. V usage is TRBV5-1 and J usage is TRBJ2-6; D is ambiguous. The V end lost 1 base, the J end lost 3 bases, and 8 bases lay between the germline ends. Germline-derived CDR1 and CDR2 are SGHRS and YFSETQ. The CDR3 has 15 amino acids. Variable domain in full (rest from reference TRBV5-1 and TRBJ2-6): KAGVTQTPRYLIKTRGQQVTLSCSPISGHRSVSWYQQTPGQGLQFLFEYFSETQRNKGNFPGRFSGRQFSNSRSEMNVSTLELGDSALYLCASSLRTVGANVLTFGAGSRLTVL.

This chain joins TRBV9 and TRBJ2-3; TRBD2 might be the D (5 bases). The CDR3 loop spans 12 amino acids. Germline CDR1 reads SGDLS; CDR2 reads YYNGEE. V dropped 5 bases and J dropped 2 bases, with 6 bases sitting between them. CDR3 coding DNA: TGTGCCAGCAGTGACTACACAGATACGCAGTATTTT. Translating gives CASSDYTDTQYF.

The CDR3 is CAWRGSNQPQHF. In DNA, the CDR3 is TGTGCCTGGAGGGGTAGCAATCAGCCCCAGCATTTT. The J gene is TRBJ1-5, the V gene TRBV30; D gene ambiguous. V was cut by 3 bases and J by 0 bases, with 3 bases left in between. Germline CDR1 is GTSNPN and CDR2 is SVGIG (reference sequence). CDR3 length: 12 amino acids.

V usage is TRBV5-6 and J usage is TRBJ1-6; D is uncertain. V was pared by 1 base and J by 10 bases, with 12 bases between. Germline CDR1 and CDR2: SGHDT and YYEEEE. The CDR3 covers 14 residues. This CDR3 reads CASSLRQVKSPLHF. In nucleotides, the CDR3 is TGTGCCAGCAGCTTGCGTCAGGTAAAATCACCCCTCCACTTT.

V is TRBV4-1 and J is TRBJ2-6; TRBD1 aligns across 7 bases. Germline trimming cut 4 bases from V and 2 bases from J; bases unmatched to any gene: 8. The CDR3 is 17 amino acids. Germline assignment: CDR1 MGHRA and CDR2 YSYEKL. The CDR3 protein is CASSPRQGRAGANVLTF. The CDR3 DNA reads as TGCGCCAGCAGCCCAAGACAGGGCAGGGCTGGGGCCAACGTCCTGACTTTC.

This chain connects TRBV6-1 to TRBJ2-5; the match to TRBD1 covers 8 bases. This CDR3 contains 13 residues. Germline V CDR1 and CDR2: MNHNS, SASEGT. V shed 5 bases and J 3 bases; nucleotides not matched to a gene: 2. The CDR3 protein is CASSTQGEETQYF. DNA of the CDR3: TGTGCCAGCAGTACACAGGGGGAAGAGACCCAGTACTTC.

The J gene is TRBJ1-1, the V gene TRBV30; D not resolved. This CDR3 comprises 11 residues. Germline CDR1 GTSNPN, CDR2 SVGIG (reference sequence). Trimming removed 5 bases at V and 4 bases at J, with 8 bases between. CDR3 sequence (DNA): TGTGCCTGGTCGGCCCTCACTGAAGCTTTCTTT. Residues: CAWSALTEAFF.

The rearrangement uses TRBV4-2 and TRBJ2-2, with D possibly TRBD1 on 6 matching bases. Germline CDR1 reads LGHNA; CDR2 reads YNFKEQ. With 4 bases removed from V and 5 bases from J, the gap between germline ends came to 17 bases. The CDR3 sequence is 16 residues long. CDR3 protein: CASSRNRDLGTGELFF. In DNA, the CDR3 is TGTGCCAGCAGCCGAAACAGGGATTTAGGGACCGGGGAGCTGTTTTTT.

This chain uses TRBV5-1 with TRBJ1-4, with a possible D match to TRBD1 (5 bases). From germline, CDR1 is SGHRS and CDR2 YFSETQ. This CDR3 has 14 residues. Trimming took 6 bases from V and 10 from J, leaving 19 bases between them. This CDR3 is CASTPGTSVGKLFF. Here the CDR3 DNA reads TGCGCCAGCACCCCCGGGACCTCAGTCGGAAAACTGTTTTTT.

The rearrangement links TRBV5-1 to TRBJ2-7, with 10 bases identical to TRBD1. The junction had 6 bases not matched to a gene; V was cut back by 3 bases and J by 6 bases. The germline gives CDR1 SGHRS, CDR2 YFSETQ. CDR3 length: 14 amino acids. In nucleotides, the CDR3 is TGCGCCAGCAGCTCCGGACAGGGGGTCGGCGAGCAGTACTTC. This codes for CASSSGQGVGEQYF.

This clone was detected a few times. The V call is TRBV6-5, the J call TRBJ2-1; a possible D gene is TRBD2 (7 bases). CDR3 length equals 14 residues. Trimming stripped 10 bases from V and 2 bases from J, with 15 bases between. Germline-derived CDR1 and CDR2 are MNHEY and SVGAGI. In DNA, the CDR3 is TGTGCCACCATTAGGGGGGGGGCCTACAATGAGCAGTTCTTC. Residues: CATIRGGAYNEQFF.

The chain employs TRBV7-2 and TRBJ1-5, with unresolved D. The CDR3 is made up of 15 amino acids. The germline V gene has CDR1 SGHTA and CDR2 FQGNSA. V lost 1 base and J lost 6, with 13 bases in between. This CDR3 is CASSLVKGMGQPQHF. In DNA, the CDR3 is TGTGCCAGCAGCTTAGTGAAGGGAATGGGTCAGCCCCAGCATTTT.

Remarks on this clone: Within the sample, other DNA sequences also encode this same CDR3. The chain is built from TRBV30 and TRBJ2-7, with a weak D call TRBD1 (5 bases). CDR3 length equals 12 residues. Per the germline V gene, CDR1 is GTSNPN and CDR2 is SVGIG (reference sequence). Trimming took off 2 bases at V and 4 bases at J, with 9 bases between the two ends. CDR3 sequence reads: CAWSSQGYEQYF. CDR3 bases: TGTGCCTGGAGTTCCCAGGGATACGAGCAGTACTTC.

V is TRBV4-3 and J is TRBJ2-5; D is unresolved. V was pared by 1 base and J by 2 bases, with 14 bases between. Germline CDR1 reads LGHNA; CDR2 reads YSLEER. This CDR3 is built from 16 residues. The CDR3 sequence is CASSQGSSNRQETQYF. CDR3 sequence (DNA): TGCGCCAGCAGCCAAGGCTCGTCTAACAGACAAGAGACCCAGTACTTC.

This clone was seen a few times. The chain is built from TRBV11-2 and TRBJ2-1; possibly TRBD2 for D (6 bases). The germline CDR1 and CDR2 sequences are SGHAT and FQNNGV. CDR3 size: 12 residues. Trimming removed 5 bases at V and 10 bases at J, with 12 bases between. This CDR3 reads CASSPAGREQFF. In DNA, the CDR3 is TGTGCCAGCAGCCCGGCGGGACGCGAGCAGTTCTTC.

This chain links TRBV2 with TRBJ1-5, with 7 bases lining up with TRBD1. Germline CDR1 is SNHLY and CDR2 is FYNNEI. J gave up 6 bases and V 8 bases, and 10 bases lay outside the gene matches. The CDR3 has 14 residues. The CDR3 region has the DNA TGTGCCAGCGGCACAGGGGCCAGAGGTCAGCCCCAGCATTTT. Translating gives CASGTGARGQPQHF.

For the CDR3, the DNA is TGTGCCAGCAGCGTAGTGGCAGACTCCTACGAGCAGTACTTC. Its translation is CASSVVADSYEQYF. The J gene is TRBJ2-7, the V gene TRBV9; D uncertain. The CDR3 has 14 amino acids. Germline CDR1 SGDLS, CDR2 YYNGEE. Trimming shortened V by 0 bases and J by 0 bases, and 7 bases separated the two germline ends.